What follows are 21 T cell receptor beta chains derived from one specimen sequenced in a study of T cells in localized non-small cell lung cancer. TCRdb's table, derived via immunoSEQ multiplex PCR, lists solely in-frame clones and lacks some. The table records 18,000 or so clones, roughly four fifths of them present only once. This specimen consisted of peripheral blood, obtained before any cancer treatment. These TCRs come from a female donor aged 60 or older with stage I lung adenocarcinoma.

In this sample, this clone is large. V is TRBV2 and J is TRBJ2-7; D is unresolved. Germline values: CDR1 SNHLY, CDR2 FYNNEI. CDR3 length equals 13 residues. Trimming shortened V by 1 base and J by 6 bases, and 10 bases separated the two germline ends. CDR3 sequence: CASSEGGFGEQYF. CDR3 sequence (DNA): TGTGCCAGCAGTGAAGGTGGGTTTGGCGAGCAGTACTTC.

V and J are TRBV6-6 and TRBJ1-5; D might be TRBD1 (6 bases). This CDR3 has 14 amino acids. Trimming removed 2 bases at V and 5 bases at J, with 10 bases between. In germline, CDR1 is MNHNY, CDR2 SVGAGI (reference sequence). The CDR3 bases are TGTGCCAGCAGTTACGAACAGGGAGATCAGCCCCAGCATTTT. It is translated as CASSYEQGDQPQHF.

CDR3 protein: CASSFSGGIEAFF. In DNA form, the CDR3 reads TGTGCCAGCAGTTTTTCAGGGGGTATTGAAGCTTTCTTT. The rearrangement uses TRBV27 and TRBJ1-1; 7 nucleotides line up with TRBD1. Trimming took 3 bases from V and 7 from J; bases not matched to a gene: 5. CDR1 is MNHEY, CDR2 SMNVEV, per germline (reference sequence). The CDR3 totals 13 residues.

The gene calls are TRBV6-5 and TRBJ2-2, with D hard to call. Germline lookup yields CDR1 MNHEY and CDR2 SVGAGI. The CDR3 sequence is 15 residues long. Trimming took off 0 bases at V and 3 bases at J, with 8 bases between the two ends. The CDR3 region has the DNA TGTGCCAGCAGTTACTCGGGCGGCTACACCGGGGAGCTGTTTTTT. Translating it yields CASSYSGGYTGELFF.

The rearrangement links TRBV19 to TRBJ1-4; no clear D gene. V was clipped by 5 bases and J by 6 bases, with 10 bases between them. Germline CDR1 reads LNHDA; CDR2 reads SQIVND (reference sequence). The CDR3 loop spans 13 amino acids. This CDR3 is CASSLARDEKLFF. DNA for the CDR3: TGTGCCAGTAGTTTGGCCCGGGATGAAAAACTGTTTTTT.

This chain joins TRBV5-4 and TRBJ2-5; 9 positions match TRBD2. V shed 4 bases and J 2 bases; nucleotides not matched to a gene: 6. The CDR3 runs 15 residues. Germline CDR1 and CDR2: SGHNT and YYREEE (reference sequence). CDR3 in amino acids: CASSRSGGEQETQYF. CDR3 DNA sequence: TGTGCCAGCAGCCGTAGCGGGGGCGAGCAAGAGACCCAGTACTTC.

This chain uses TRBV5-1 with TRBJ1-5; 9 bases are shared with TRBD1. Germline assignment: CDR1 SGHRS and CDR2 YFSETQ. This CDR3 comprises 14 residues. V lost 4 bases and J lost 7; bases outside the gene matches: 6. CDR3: CASSTGQGGQPQHF. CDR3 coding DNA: TGCGCCAGCAGCACGGGACAGGGAGGCCAGCCCCAGCATTTT.

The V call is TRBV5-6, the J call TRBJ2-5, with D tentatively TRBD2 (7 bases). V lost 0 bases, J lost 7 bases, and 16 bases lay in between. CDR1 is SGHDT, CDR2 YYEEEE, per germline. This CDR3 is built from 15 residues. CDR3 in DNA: TGTGCCAGCAGCTTGGGGGGGGGCGTAAGAGCGACCCAGTACTTC. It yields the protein CASSLGGGVRATQYF.

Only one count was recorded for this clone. CDR3 residues: CASSLASGGAHYGYTF. The DNA of the CDR3 is TGTGCCAGCAGCTTAGCATCTGGGGGCGCGCACTATGGCTACACCTTC. This chain joins TRBV7-9 and TRBJ1-2, with D possibly TRBD1 on 6 matching bases. Trimming removed 0 bases at V and 3 bases at J, with 14 bases between. Looked up from germline, CDR1 is SEHNR and CDR2 is FQNEAQ (reference sequence). CDR3 length: 16 amino acids.

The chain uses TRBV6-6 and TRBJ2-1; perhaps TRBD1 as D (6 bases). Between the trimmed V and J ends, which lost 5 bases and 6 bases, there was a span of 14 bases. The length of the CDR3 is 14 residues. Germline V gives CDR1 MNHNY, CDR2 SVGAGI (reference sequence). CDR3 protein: CASSENRVGNEQFF. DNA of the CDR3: TGTGCCAGCAGTGAGAACAGGGTTGGCAATGAGCAGTTCTTC.

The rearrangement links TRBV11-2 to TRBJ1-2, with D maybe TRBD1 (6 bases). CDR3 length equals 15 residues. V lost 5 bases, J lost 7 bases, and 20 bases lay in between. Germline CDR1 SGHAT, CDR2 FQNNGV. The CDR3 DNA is TGTGCCAGCAGCCCAGAGTTGGGCAGGGGTGGTGGCTACACCTTC. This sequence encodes CASSPELGRGGGYTF.

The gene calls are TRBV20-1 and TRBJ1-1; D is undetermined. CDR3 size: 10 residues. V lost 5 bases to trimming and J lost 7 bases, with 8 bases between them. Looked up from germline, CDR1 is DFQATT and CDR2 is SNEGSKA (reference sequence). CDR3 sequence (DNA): TGCAGTGCTCCCCCGCATGAAGCTTTCTTT. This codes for CSAPPHEAFF.

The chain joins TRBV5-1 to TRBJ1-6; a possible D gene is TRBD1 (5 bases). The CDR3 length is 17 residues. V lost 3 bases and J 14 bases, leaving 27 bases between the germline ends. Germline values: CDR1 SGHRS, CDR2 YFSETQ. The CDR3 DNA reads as TGCGCCAGCAGCTCAGGGATTGACGGCAGCATCCGTAGAACCCTCCACTTT. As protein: CASSSGIDGSIRRTLHF.

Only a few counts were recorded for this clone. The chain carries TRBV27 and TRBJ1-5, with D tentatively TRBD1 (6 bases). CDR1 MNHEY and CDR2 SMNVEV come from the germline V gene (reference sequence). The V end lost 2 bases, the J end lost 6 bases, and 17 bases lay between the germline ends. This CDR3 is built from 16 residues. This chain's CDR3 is CASSLGAPGARQPQHF. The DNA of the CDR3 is TGTGCCAGCAGTTTAGGGGCTCCAGGGGCGCGTCAGCCCCAGCATTTT.

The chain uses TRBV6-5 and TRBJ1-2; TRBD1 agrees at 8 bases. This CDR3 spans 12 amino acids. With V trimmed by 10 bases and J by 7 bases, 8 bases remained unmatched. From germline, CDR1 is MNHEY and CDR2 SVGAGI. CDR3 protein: CATGQGEAGYTF. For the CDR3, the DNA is TGTGCCACAGGACAGGGCGAGGCTGGCTACACCTTC.

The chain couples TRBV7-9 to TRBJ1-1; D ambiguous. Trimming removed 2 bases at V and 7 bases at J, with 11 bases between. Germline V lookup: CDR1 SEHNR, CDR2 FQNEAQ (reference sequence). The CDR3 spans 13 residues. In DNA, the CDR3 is TGTGCCAGCAGCTTAAACGGGTTTGGTGAAGCTTTCTTT. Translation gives CASSLNGFGEAFF.

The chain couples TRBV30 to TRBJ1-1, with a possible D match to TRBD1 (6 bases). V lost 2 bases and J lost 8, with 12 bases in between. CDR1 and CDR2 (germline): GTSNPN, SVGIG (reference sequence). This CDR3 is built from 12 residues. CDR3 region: CAWSKLDREAFF. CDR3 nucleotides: TGTGCCTGGAGTAAACTCGACAGGGAAGCTTTCTTT.

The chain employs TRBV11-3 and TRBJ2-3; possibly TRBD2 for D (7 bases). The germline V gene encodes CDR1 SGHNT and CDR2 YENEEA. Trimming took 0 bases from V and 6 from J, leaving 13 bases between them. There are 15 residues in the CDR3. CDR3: CASSLEGGPWDTQYF. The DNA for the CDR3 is TGTGCCAGCAGCTTAGAGGGGGGGCCATGGGATACGCAGTATTTT.

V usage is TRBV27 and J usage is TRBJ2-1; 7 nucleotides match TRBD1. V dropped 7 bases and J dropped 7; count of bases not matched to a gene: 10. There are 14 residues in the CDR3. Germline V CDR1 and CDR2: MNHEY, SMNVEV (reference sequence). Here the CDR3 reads CASTSGQFGNEQFF. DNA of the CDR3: TGTGCCAGCACCTCGGGACAGTTCGGAAATGAGCAGTTCTTC.

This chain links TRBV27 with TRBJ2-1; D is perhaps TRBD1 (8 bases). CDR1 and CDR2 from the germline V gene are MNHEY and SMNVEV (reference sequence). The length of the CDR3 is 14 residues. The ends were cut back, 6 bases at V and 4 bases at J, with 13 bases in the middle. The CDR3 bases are TGTGCCAGCAGCACAGGGGGGGGGTACAATGAGCAGTTCTTC. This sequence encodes CASSTGGGYNEQFF.

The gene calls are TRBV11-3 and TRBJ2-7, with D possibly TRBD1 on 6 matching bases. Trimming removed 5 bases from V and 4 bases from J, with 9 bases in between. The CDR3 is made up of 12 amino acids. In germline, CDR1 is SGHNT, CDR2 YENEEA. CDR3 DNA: TGTGCCAGCAGCCTTACAGGGTACGAGCAGTACTTC. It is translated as CASSLTGYEQYF.